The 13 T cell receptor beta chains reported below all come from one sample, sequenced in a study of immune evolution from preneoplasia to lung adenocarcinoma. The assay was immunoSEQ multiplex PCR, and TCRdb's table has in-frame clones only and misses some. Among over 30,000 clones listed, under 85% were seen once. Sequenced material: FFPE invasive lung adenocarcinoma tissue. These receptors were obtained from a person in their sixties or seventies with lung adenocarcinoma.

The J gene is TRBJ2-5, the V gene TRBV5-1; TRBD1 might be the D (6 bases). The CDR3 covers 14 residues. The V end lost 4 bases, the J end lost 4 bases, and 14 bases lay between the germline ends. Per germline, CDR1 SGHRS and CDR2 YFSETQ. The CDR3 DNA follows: TGCGCCAGCAGCCTCTCGACAGGTTTAGAGACCCAGTACTTC. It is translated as CASSLSTGLETQYF.

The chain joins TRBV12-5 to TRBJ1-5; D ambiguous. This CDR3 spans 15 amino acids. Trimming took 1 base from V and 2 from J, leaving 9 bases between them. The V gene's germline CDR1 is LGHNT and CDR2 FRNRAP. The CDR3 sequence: CASGLGDVGNQPQHF. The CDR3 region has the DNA TGTGCTAGTGGTTTGGGGGATGTTGGCAATCAGCCCCAGCATTTT.

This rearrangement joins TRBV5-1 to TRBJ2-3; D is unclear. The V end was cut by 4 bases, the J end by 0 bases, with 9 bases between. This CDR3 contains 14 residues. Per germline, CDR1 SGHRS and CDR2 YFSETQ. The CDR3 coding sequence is TGCGCCAGCAGCGGGGTGTTGAGCACAGATACGCAGTATTTT. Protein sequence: CASSGVLSTDTQYF. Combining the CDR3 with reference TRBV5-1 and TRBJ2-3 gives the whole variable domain KAGVTQTPRYLIKTRGQQVTLSCSPISGHRSVSWYQQTPGQGLQFLFEYFSETQRNKGNFPGRFSGRQFSNSRSEMNVSTLELGDSALYLCASSGVLSTDTQYFGPGTRLTVL.

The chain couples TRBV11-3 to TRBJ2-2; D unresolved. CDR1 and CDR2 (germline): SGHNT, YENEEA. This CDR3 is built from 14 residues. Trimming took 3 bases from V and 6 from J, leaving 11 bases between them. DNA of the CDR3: TGTGCCAGCAGCTTGTCCCTTTCTTCCGGGGAGCTGTTTTTT. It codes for CASSLSLSSGELFF. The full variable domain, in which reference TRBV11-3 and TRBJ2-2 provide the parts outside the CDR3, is EAGVVQSPRYKIIEKKQPVAFWCNPISGHNTLYWYLQNLGQGPELLIRYENEEAVDDSQLPKDRFSAERLKGVDSTLKIQPAELGDSAVYLCASSLSLSSGELFFGEGSRLTVL.

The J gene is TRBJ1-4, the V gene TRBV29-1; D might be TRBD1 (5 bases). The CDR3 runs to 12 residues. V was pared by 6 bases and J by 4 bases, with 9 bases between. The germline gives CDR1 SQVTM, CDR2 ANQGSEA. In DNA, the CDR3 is TGCAGCGTGACGGGGGGTAATGAAAAACTGTTTTTT. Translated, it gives CSVTGGNEKLFF.

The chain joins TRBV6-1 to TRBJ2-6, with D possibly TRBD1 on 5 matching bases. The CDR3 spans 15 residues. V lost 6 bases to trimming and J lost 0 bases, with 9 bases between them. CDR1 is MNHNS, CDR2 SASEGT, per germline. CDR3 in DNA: TGTGCCAGCAGGCCAGGACACTCTGGGGCCAACGTCCTGACTTTC. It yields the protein CASRPGHSGANVLTF.

CDR3 in DNA: TGTGCCAGCAGTTCGGACAGGGGGCTAGGAGGTGAGCAGTTCTTC. Protein sequence: CASSSDRGLGGEQFF. J is TRBJ2-1 and V is TRBV28; TRBD1 matches at 11 bases. CDR1 and CDR2 (germline): MDHEN, SYDVKM. J was trimmed by 9 bases and V by 4 bases; bases with no gene match: 8. The CDR3 is made up of 15 amino acids.

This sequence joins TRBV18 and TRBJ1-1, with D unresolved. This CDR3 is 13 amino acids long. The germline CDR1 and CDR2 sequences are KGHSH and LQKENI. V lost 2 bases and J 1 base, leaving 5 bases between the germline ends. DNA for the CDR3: TGTGCCAGCTCACCAAGCCAGAACACTGAAGCTTTCTTT. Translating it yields CASSPSQNTEAFF.

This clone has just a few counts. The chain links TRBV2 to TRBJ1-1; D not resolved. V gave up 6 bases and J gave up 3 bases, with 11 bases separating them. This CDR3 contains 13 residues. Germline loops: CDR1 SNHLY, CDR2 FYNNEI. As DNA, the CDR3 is TGTGCCAGCAGGGCAAACACCGACACTGAAGCTTTCTTT. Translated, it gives CASRANTDTEAFF. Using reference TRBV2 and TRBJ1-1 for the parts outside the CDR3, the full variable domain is EPEVTQTPSHQVTQMGQEVILRCVPISNHLYFYWYRQILGQKVEFLVSFYNNEISEKSEIFDDQFSVERPDGSNFTLKIRSTKLEDSAMYFCASRANTDTEAFFGQGTRLTVV.

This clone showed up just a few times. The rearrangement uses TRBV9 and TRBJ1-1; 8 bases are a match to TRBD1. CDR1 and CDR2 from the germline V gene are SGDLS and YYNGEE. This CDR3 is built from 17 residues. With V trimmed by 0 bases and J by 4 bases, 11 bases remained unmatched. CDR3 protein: CASSVGDRGFGSTEAFF. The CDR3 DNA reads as TGTGCCAGCAGCGTAGGAGACAGGGGATTTGGGTCCACTGAAGCTTTCTTT.

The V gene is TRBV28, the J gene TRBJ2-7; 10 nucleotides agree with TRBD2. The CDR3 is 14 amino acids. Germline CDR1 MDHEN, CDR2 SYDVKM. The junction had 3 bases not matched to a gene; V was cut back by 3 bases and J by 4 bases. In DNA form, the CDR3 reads TGTGCCAGCAGTTTGGGACTAGCGCGGTACGAGCAGTACTTC. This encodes CASSLGLARYEQYF.

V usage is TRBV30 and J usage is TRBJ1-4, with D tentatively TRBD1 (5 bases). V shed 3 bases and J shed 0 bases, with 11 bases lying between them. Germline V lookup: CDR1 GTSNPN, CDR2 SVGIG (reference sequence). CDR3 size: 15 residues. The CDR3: CAWSKGSATNEKLFF. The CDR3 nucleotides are TGTGCCTGGAGCAAGGGGAGTGCAACTAATGAAAAACTGTTTTTT.

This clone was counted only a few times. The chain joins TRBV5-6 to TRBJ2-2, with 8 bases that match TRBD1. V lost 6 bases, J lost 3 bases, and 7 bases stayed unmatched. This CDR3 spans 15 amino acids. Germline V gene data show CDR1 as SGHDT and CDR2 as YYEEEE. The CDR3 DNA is TGTGCCAGCAAACCAGGGACAGGTTACACCGGGGAGCTGTTTTTT. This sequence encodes CASKPGTGYTGELFF.